These 19 T cell receptor beta chains share one sample of origin, sequenced in a study of shared clonotypes between healthy human individuals. The data were produced by immunoSEQ multiplex PCR, yet TCRdb's version contains in-frame clones alone and is incomplete. The table records about 2.4 million clones, 80% to 95% of them present only once. The source material was naive CD4+ T cells from PBMCs. The subset was: CD45RA+ positively selected. These receptors were collected from a man between 18 and 29 years old in good health. Some clones in this sample may be carry-over from other donors' samples.

This chain joins TRBV6-6 and TRBJ2-2; D is ambiguous. Germline CDR1 and CDR2: MNHNY and SVGAGI (reference sequence). The CDR3 has 13 residues. Trimming pared 7 bases from V and 3 bases from J, leaving 9 bases between. CDR3 nucleotide sequence: TGTGCCAGCAAAGAAGGTTACACCGGGGAGCTGTTTTTT. It is translated as CASKEGYTGELFF.

The rearrangement joins TRBV14 to TRBJ2-7, with 7 bases fitting TRBD2. The V gene end was trimmed by 5 bases and the J gene end by 12 bases; junction bases not matched to a gene: 16. The CDR3 sequence is 14 residues long. The germline V gene has CDR1 SGHDN and CDR2 FVKESK. The CDR3 sequence is CASSWTQAGVRLYF. For the CDR3, the DNA is TGTGCCAGCAGCTGGACCCAGGCGGGAGTAAGGTTGTACTTC.

This clone was recorded once. The chain carries TRBV11-2 and TRBJ1-1, with 7 nucleotides matching TRBD1. CDR3 size: 12 residues. Trimming cost V 3 bases and J 8 bases; bases outside gene matches: 3. Germline CDR1 reads SGHAT; CDR2 reads FQNNGV. CDR3 sequence: CASSFSGQEAFF. CDR3 bases: TGTGCCAGCAGCTTTTCGGGACAGGAAGCTTTCTTT.

Concerning this clone: At the DNA level, this CDR3 is encoded by other sequences in the same sample as well. This chain links TRBV28 with TRBJ2-2; D is unresolved. This CDR3 contains 13 residues. The germline gives CDR1 MDHEN, CDR2 SYDVKM. Trimming shortened V by 6 bases and J by 1 base, and 6 bases separated the two germline ends. As DNA, the CDR3 is TGTGCCAGCAGCCTTGGGAACACCGGGGAGCTGTTTTTT. It codes for CASSLGNTGELFF. The complete variable domain, with remaining parts taken from reference TRBV28 and TRBJ2-2, reads DVKVTQSSRYLVKRTGEKVFLECVQDMDHENMFWYRQDPGLGLRLIYFSYDVKMKEKGDIPEGYSVSREKKERFSLILESASTNQTSMYLCASSLGNTGELFFGEGSRLTVL.

V and J are TRBV10-3 and TRBJ2-7, with 9 bases that match TRBD1. The CDR3 covers 14 residues. The germline gives CDR1 ENHRY, CDR2 SYGVKD. Losses at the gene ends were 6 bases for V and 1 base for J; bases not matched to a gene: 4. CDR3: CAISSGTGSYEQYF. CDR3 coding DNA: TGTGCCATCAGCTCCGGGACAGGGTCCTACGAGCAGTACTTC.

The chain is built from TRBV18 and TRBJ1-1; no firm D call. CDR1 KGHSH and CDR2 LQKENI come from the germline V gene. The CDR3 runs to 14 residues. Trimming took off 2 bases at V and 10 bases at J, with 17 bases between the two ends. Here the CDR3 reads CASSPKIVGEGAFF. The CDR3 nucleotides are TGTGCCAGCTCACCAAAAATCGTCGGTGAGGGAGCTTTCTTT.

This chain joins TRBV4-1 and TRBJ1-2; D is unclear. The ends were cut back, 4 bases at V and 8 bases at J, with 11 bases in the middle. Germline lookup yields CDR1 MGHRA and CDR2 YSYEKL. The CDR3 is 12 residues long. The CDR3 loop reads CASSRREEGYTF. The CDR3 region has the DNA TGCGCCAGCAGCCGTAGGGAGGAAGGCTACACCTTC.

V usage is TRBV6-7 and J usage is TRBJ2-2; TRBD1 might be the D (5 bases). TRBV6-7 qualifies as an ORF whose function is uncertain. CDR3 length: 12 amino acids. V shed 9 bases and J shed 3 bases, with 8 bases lying between them. The CDR3 DNA sequence: TGTGCCAGTCCAGGGTACACCGGGGAGCTGTTTTTT. Translating gives CASPGYTGELFF.

The J gene is TRBJ2-3, the V gene TRBV28, with 7 positions matching TRBD2. The trim removed 6 bases at V and 0 bases at J, leaving 12 bases unmatched. This CDR3 is 17 amino acids long. Germline V gene lookup returns CDR1 MDHEN and CDR2 SYDVKM. The DNA for the CDR3 is TGTGCCAGCAGGACCCCAGGGAGGGCTACAAGCACAGATACGCAGTATTTT. This gives the protein CASRTPGRATSTDTQYF.

The rearrangement uses TRBV9 and TRBJ1-2; D gene unclear. There are 11 residues in the CDR3. From germline, CDR1 is SGDLS and CDR2 YYNGEE. V gave up 0 bases and J gave up 13 bases, with 10 bases separating them. In DNA form, the CDR3 reads TGTGCCAGCAGCGTAGACAGCGAAGCCACCTTC. It encodes CASSVDSEATF.

The chain uses TRBV5-1 and TRBJ2-3; D gene unclear. This CDR3 spans 16 amino acids. Per germline, CDR1 SGHRS and CDR2 YFSETQ. Trimming pared 0 bases from V and 2 bases from J, leaving 13 bases between. The CDR3 sequence: CASSLASFRLTDTQYF. The CDR3 DNA reads as TGCGCCAGCAGCTTGGCCTCTTTCAGGCTCACAGATACGCAGTATTTT.

V usage is TRBV7-2 and J usage is TRBJ2-1, with 11 bases matching TRBD1. The CDR3 runs to 16 residues. V lost 0 bases to trimming and J lost 3 bases; unmatched junction nucleotides: 1. The germline gives CDR1 SGHTA, CDR2 FQGNSA. CDR3 bases: TGTGCCAGCAGCTTAGCCGGGACAGGGGGCTACAATGAGCAGTTCTTC. This encodes CASSLAGTGGYNEQFF.

V gene TRBV6-6 combines with J gene TRBJ2-1; D perhaps matches TRBD2 (7 bases). CDR1 is MNHNY and CDR2 is SVGAGI in the germline V gene (reference sequence). CDR3 length: 14 amino acids. V was trimmed by 5 bases and J by 3 bases, leaving 11 bases between them. CDR3 nucleotides: TGTGCCAGCAGTGGGAGGGGGGACTACAATGAGCAGTTCTTC. This gives the protein CASSGRGDYNEQFF.

The chain links TRBV15 to TRBJ2-1, with TRBD1 identical over 9 bases. V shed 3 bases, J shed 7 bases, and the junction held 7 bases outside the gene matches. From germline, CDR1 is LNHNV and CDR2 YYDKDF (reference sequence). The CDR3 sequence is 15 residues long. CDR3 residues: CATSSAGTGSNEQFF. CDR3 DNA sequence: TGTGCCACCAGCAGCGCCGGGACAGGGTCGAATGAGCAGTTCTTC. Complete variable domain (other parts from reference TRBV15 and TRBJ2-1): DAMVIQNPRYQVTQFGKPVTLSCSQTLNHNVMYWYQQKSSQAPKLLFHYYDKDFNNEADTPDNFQSRRPNTSFCFLDIRSPGLGDTAMYLCATSSAGTGSNEQFFGPGTRLTVL.

Concerning this clone: The same CDR3 can be traced to other DNA sequences in this sample. The V gene is TRBV5-1, the J gene TRBJ2-7; perhaps TRBD1 as D (6 bases). The CDR3 has 14 amino acids. Germline assignment: CDR1 SGHRS and CDR2 YFSETQ. V lost 3 bases to trimming and J lost 1 base, with 11 bases between them. CDR3 residues: CASSSTGQSYEQYF. As DNA, the CDR3 is TGCGCCAGCAGCTCGACAGGCCAGTCCTACGAGCAGTACTTC. Complete variable domain (other parts from reference TRBV5-1 and TRBJ2-7): KAGVTQTPRYLIKTRGQQVTLSCSPISGHRSVSWYQQTPGQGLQFLFEYFSETQRNKGNFPGRFSGRQFSNSRSEMNVSTLELGDSALYLCASSSTGQSYEQYFGPGTRLTVT.

On this clone: This same CDR3 is encoded by further DNA sequences in the sample. The chain couples TRBV7-2 to TRBJ1-2, with D hard to call. The germline V gene has CDR1 SGHTA and CDR2 FQGNSA. V was cut by 1 base and J by 7 bases, with 7 bases left in between. The CDR3 has 12 amino acids. Here the CDR3 reads CASSLVGFGYTF. The CDR3 nucleotides are TGTGCCAGCAGCTTAGTTGGATTTGGCTACACCTTC.

The rearrangement links TRBV9 to TRBJ2-1; D gene uncertain. The V end was cut by 0 bases, the J end by 7 bases, with 11 bases between. CDR3 length: 14 amino acids. The germline V gene has CDR1 SGDLS and CDR2 YYNGEE. The CDR3 DNA reads as TGTGCCAGCAGCGTAGATCCGACCGGGAATGAGCAGTTCTTC. This sequence encodes CASSVDPTGNEQFF. The variable domain in full, with the rest retrieved from reference TRBV9 and TRBJ2-1, is DSGVTQTPKHLITATGQRVTLRCSPRSGDLSVYWYQQSLDQGLQFLIQYYNGEERAKGNILERFSAQQFPDLHSELNLSSLELGDSALYFCASSVDPTGNEQFFGPGTRLTVL.

The gene calls are TRBV5-6 and TRBJ1-2; D is ambiguous. This CDR3 spans 14 amino acids. The V end lost 4 bases, the J end lost 5 bases, and 15 bases lay between the germline ends. Germline CDR1 reads SGHDT; CDR2 reads YYEEEE. The CDR3 DNA reads as TGTGCCAGCAGCACGGGGAACAGAGATTATGGCTACACCTTC. Its protein is CASSTGNRDYGYTF.

This chain uses TRBV7-9 with TRBJ2-1, with D perhaps TRBD2 (6 bases). The CDR3 totals 17 residues. The germline gives CDR1 SEHNR, CDR2 FQNEAQ (reference sequence). V lost 3 bases to trimming and J lost 0 bases, with 15 bases between them. CDR3 nucleotide sequence: TGTGCCAGCAGCTTTAGTGGGGCGGGGAGCTCCTACAATGAGCAGTTCTTC. Amino acid sequence: CASSFSGAGSSYNEQFF.